Listed here are 2 T cell receptor beta chains from one sample, sequenced in a study of shared clonotypes between healthy human individuals. Profiled with immunoSEQ multiplex PCR; TCRdb holds only in-frame clones, not every one. The sample contains about 2.4 million clones, under 95% of which appear only once. Sequencing input: naive CD4+ T cells from PBMCs. Subset of the sample: CD45RA+ positively selected. These receptors came from a man younger than 35 in good health. Some clones in this sample may be carry-over from other donors' samples.

This clone was counted only a few times. The chain uses TRBV27 and TRBJ1-1, with D perhaps TRBD1 (5 bases). CDR3 length: 14 residues. Germline-derived CDR1 and CDR2 are MNHEY and SMNVEV (reference sequence). The V and J ends lost 0 bases and 3 bases respectively, with 8 bases between them. CDR3 nucleotides: TGTGCCAGCAGTTTATCATCAGGGCACACTGAAGCTTTCTTT. As protein: CASSLSSGHTEAFF.

This clone has just one count. This chain connects TRBV29-1 to TRBJ2-1; 8 positions match TRBD2. Germline assignment: CDR1 SQVTM and CDR2 ANQGSEA. This CDR3 is 15 amino acids long. V gave up 3 bases and J gave up 4 bases; unmatched junction bases: 8. CDR3 region: CSVDFVTSGYNEQFF. The CDR3 bases are TGCAGCGTTGATTTTGTAACTAGCGGATACAATGAGCAGTTCTTC.